The following is a T cell receptor beta chain sequence with its context. Its target is not known. The sample's time point: after dendritic cell vaccination, including at tumor progression/relapse. Losses at the gene ends were 1 base for V and 0 bases for J; bases not matched to a gene: 4. This CDR3 spans 16 amino acids. Germline V gene lookup returns CDR1 MGHRA and CDR2 YSYEKL. The sample is drawn from a study of glioma-infiltrating T cells after dendritic cell vaccination. Study as a whole: The vaccine used monocyte-derived dendritic cells pulsed overnight with autologous tumor lysate. Three intradermal dendritic cell vaccine injections were given every two weeks.

Study-level findings and limits: Longer survival after dendritic cell vaccination followed higher pretreatment TIL content.

The assay was immunoSEQ multiplex PCR, and TCRdb's table has in-frame clones only and misses some. This table holds fewer than 85,000 clones, roughly 84% found once. This TCR derives from a human donor with glioblastoma. The specimen comprised blood, sampled after dendritic cell vaccination. This chain joins TRBV4-1 and TRBJ2-7, with TRBD2 identical over 9 bases. The DNA for the CDR3 is TGCGCCAGCAGCCAAGTCGCTAGCGGGGACTCCTACGAGCAGTACTTC. It translates to CASSQVASGDSYEQYF.